The clone carrying this TCR beta chain was counted only a few times. Its target is unknown. TCRdb independently ran MiXCR on the 5' RACE reads; one entry per CDR3 protein. The sample yields about 74,000 distinct CDR3 sequences, around 5.2% seen once. The sample comes from a study of neurological immune-mediated disorders. General study findings and limits: Private repertoires in all groups were suggested, as expanded clones shared no CDR3 amino acid sequences across subjects.

CDR3 length: 15 amino acids. V shed 2 bases, J shed 4 bases, and the junction held 7 bases outside the gene matches. Germline CDR1 is DFQATT and CDR2 is SNEGSKA (reference sequence). V is TRBV20-1 and J is TRBJ2-1, with 8 bases that match TRBD1. The clonotype originates from a young man with multiple sclerosis. Sequences were obtained from PBMCs. The CDR3 DNA is TGCAGTGCTAGAAATGTGCGGACAGGGTACAATGAGCAGTTCTTC. Encoded protein: CSARNVRTGYNEQFF.